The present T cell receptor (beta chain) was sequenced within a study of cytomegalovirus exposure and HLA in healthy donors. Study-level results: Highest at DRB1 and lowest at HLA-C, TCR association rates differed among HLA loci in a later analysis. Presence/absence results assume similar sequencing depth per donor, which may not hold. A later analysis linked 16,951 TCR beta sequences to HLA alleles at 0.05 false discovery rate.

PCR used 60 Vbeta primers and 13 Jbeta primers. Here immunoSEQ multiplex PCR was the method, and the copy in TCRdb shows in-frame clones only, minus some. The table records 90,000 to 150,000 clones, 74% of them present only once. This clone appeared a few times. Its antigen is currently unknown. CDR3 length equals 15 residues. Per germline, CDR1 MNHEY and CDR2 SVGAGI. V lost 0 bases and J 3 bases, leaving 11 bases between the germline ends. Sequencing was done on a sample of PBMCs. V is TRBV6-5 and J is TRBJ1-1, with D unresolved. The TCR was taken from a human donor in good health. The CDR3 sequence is CASSYSIDWYTEAFF. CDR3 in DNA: TGTGCCAGCAGTTACTCGATCGACTGGTACACTGAAGCTTTCTTT.